What follows are 9 T cell receptor beta chains derived from one specimen sequenced in a study of cytomegalovirus exposure and HLA in healthy donors. This PCR relied on a set of 60 Vbeta primers and 13 Jbeta primers. Profiling relied on immunoSEQ multiplex PCR, and the TCRdb table lists in-frame clones only, not all of them. The repertoire holds about 120,000 clones, around 79% seen once, with 6% to 8% in the top ten. The sequencing input was PBMCs. These receptors came from a woman in her thirties or forties in good health and CMV-seronegative.

The chain carries TRBV27 and TRBJ2-7; the match to TRBD2 covers 13 bases. The junction had 6 bases not matched to a gene; V was cut back by 5 bases and J by 8 bases. From germline, CDR1 is MNHEY and CDR2 SMNVEV (reference sequence). CDR3 length equals 14 residues. The CDR3 DNA reads TGTGCCAGCAGTCACGGACTAGCGGGAGCCAAGCAGTACTTC. Encoded protein: CASSHGLAGAKQYF.

This clone was observed once. V usage is TRBV18 and J usage is TRBJ1-1; D is undetermined. The CDR3 has 12 amino acids. Germline assignment: CDR1 KGHSH and CDR2 LQKENI. Trimming removed 6 bases at V and 3 bases at J, with 8 bases between. DNA for the CDR3: TGTGCCAGCTCCACAGCGGACACTGAAGCTTTCTTT. Protein: CASSTADTEAFF.

The V call is TRBV6-1, the J call TRBJ2-1; no reliable D call. The ends were cut back, 2 bases at V and 8 bases at J, with 10 bases in the middle. The CDR3 is made up of 13 amino acids. Per germline, CDR1 MNHNS and CDR2 SASEGT. In nucleotides, the CDR3 is TGTGCCAGCAGTGAAAACCCTAACTATGAGCAGTTCTTC. Translating it yields CASSENPNYEQFF.

The gene calls are TRBV5-1 and TRBJ2-7, with 12 bases that match TRBD2. CDR3 length equals 20 residues. Germline V CDR1 and CDR2: SGHRS, YFSETQ. The V and J ends lost 5 bases and 8 bases, in that order; junction bases with no gene match: 26. The CDR3 DNA sequence: TGCGCCAGCAGTCGCGGCAGGCCTAGCGGGAGGGCCTTCCGGGTTTCGAAGCAGTACTTC. This gives the protein CASSRGRPSGRAFRVSKQYF.

This sequence joins TRBV10-3 and TRBJ2-3, with a possible D match to TRBD2 (6 bases). The V gene's germline CDR1 is ENHRY and CDR2 SYGVKD. V dropped 6 bases and J dropped 0 bases, with 7 bases sitting between them. The CDR3 extends over 13 amino acids. Here the CDR3 DNA reads TGTGCCATCAGCGGGACTAGCACAGATACGCAGTATTTT. Translation gives CAISGTSTDTQYF.

The chain joins TRBV18 to TRBJ2-3; 7 bases are shared with TRBD1. The CDR3 has 14 residues. Germline CDR1 and CDR2: KGHSH and LQKENI. V lost 2 bases to trimming and J lost 4 bases; unmatched junction nucleotides: 3. The DNA of the CDR3 is TGTGCCAGCTCACCAACAGGGGCGTCAGATACGCAGTATTTT. It codes for CASSPTGASDTQYF.

V and J are TRBV6-5 and TRBJ1-2; perhaps TRBD1 as D (6 bases). CDR3 length: 15 amino acids. The V end was cut by 2 bases, the J end by 6 bases, with 16 bases between. Germline V gene data show CDR1 as MNHEY and CDR2 as SVGAGI. DNA for the CDR3: TGTGCCAGCAGTTACCTGCCCCGGACAGACCATGGCTACACCTTC. It translates to CASSYLPRTDHGYTF.

The chain joins TRBV5-4 to TRBJ1-2; possible D gene TRBD1, 6 bases. The CDR3 sequence is 15 residues long. CDR1 is SGHNT and CDR2 is YYREEE in the germline V gene (reference sequence). V was clipped by 4 bases and J by 4 bases, with 17 bases between them. The chain's CDR3 is CASSRGQARVYGYTF. CDR3 bases: TGTGCCAGCAGCCGGGGACAAGCGAGGGTCTATGGCTACACCTTC.

The gene calls are TRBV7-2 and TRBJ1-4; D remains unclear. The V end was cut by 8 bases, the J end by 8 bases, with 15 bases between. Germline CDR1 reads SGHTA; CDR2 reads FQGNSA. The CDR3 totals 13 residues. This chain's CDR3 is CASLGAEREKLFF. CDR3 DNA sequence: TGTGCCAGCCTCGGTGCAGAGAGGGAAAAACTGTTTTTT. Looking up the rest from reference TRBV7-2 and TRBJ1-4 gives the full variable domain: GAGVSQSPSNKVTEKGKDVELRCDPISGHTALYWYRQSLGQGLEFLIYFQGNSAPDKSGLPSDRFSAERTGGSVSTLTIQRTQQEDSAVYLCASLGAEREKLFFGSGTQLSVL.